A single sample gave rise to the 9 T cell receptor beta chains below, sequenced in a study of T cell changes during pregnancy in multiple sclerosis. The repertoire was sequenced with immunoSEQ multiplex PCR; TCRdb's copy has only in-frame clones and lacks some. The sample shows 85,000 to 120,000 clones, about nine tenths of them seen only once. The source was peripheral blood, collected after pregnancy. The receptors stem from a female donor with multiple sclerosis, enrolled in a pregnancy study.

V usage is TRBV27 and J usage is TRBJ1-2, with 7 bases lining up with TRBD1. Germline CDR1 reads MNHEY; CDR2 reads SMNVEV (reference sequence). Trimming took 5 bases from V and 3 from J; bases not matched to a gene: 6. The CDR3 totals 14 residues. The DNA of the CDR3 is TGTGCCAGCAGTGTTCGAGGGGGCTACTATGGCTACACCTTC. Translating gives CASSVRGGYYGYTF.

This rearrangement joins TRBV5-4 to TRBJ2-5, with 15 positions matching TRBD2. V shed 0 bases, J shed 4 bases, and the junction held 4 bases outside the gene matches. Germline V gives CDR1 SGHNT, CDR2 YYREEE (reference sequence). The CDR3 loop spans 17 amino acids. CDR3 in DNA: TGTGCCAGCAGCTTGGGGACTAGCGGGAGGGCCGGAGAGACCCAGTACTTC. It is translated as CASSLGTSGRAGETQYF.

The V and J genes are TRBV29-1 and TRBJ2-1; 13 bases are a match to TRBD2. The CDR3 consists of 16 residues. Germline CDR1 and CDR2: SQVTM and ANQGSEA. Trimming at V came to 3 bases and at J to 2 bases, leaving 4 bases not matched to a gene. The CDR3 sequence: CSVDGLAGVTYNEQFF. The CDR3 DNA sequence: TGCAGCGTTGACGGACTAGCGGGAGTCACCTACAATGAGCAGTTCTTC.

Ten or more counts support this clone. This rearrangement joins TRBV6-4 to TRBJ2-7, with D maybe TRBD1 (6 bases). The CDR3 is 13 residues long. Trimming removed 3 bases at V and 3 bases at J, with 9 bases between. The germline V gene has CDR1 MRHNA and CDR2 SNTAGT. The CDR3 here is CASSERDNYEQYF. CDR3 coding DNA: TGTGCCAGCAGTGAACGGGACAACTACGAGCAGTACTTC.

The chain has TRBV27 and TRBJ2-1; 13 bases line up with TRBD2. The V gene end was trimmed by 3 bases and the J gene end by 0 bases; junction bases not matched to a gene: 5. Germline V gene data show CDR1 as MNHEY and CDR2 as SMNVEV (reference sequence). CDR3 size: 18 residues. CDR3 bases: TGTGCCAGCAGTTTTAAAGGACTAGCGGGAGCCTCCTACAATGAGCAGTTCTTC. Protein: CASSFKGLAGASYNEQFF.

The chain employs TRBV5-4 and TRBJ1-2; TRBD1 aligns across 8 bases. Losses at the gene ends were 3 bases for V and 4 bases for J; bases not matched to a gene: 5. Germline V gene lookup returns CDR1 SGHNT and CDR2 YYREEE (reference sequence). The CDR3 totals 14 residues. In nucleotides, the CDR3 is TGTGCCAGCAGCTGGGAGGGACAGGTCTATGGCTACACCTTC. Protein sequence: CASSWEGQVYGYTF.

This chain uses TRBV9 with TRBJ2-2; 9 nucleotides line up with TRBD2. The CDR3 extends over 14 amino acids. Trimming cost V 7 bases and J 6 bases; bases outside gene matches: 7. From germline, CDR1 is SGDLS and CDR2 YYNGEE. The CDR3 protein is CASGHGTSSGELFF. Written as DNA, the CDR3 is TGTGCCAGCGGGCACGGGACTAGCTCCGGGGAGCTGTTTTTT. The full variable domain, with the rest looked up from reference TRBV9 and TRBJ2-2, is DSGVTQTPKHLITATGQRVTLRCSPRSGDLSVYWYQQSLDQGLQFLIQYYNGEERAKGNILERFSAQQFPDLHSELNLSSLELGDSALYFCASGHGTSSGELFFGEGSRLTVL.

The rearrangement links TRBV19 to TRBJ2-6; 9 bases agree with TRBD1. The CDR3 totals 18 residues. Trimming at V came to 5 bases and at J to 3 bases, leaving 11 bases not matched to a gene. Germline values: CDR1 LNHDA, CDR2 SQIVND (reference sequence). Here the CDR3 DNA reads TGTGCCAGTAGTTCAGGGACAGGGTTGGGTTTTGGGGCCAACGTCCTGACTTTC. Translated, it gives CASSSGTGLGFGANVLTF.

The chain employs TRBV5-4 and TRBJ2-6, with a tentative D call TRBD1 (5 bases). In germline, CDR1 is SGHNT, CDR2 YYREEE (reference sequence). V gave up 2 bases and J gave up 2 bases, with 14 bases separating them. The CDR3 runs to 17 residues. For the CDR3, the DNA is TGTGCCAGCAGCTTTGCAGGGAAACGAGCTGGGGCCAACGTCCTGACTTTC. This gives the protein CASSFAGKRAGANVLTF.